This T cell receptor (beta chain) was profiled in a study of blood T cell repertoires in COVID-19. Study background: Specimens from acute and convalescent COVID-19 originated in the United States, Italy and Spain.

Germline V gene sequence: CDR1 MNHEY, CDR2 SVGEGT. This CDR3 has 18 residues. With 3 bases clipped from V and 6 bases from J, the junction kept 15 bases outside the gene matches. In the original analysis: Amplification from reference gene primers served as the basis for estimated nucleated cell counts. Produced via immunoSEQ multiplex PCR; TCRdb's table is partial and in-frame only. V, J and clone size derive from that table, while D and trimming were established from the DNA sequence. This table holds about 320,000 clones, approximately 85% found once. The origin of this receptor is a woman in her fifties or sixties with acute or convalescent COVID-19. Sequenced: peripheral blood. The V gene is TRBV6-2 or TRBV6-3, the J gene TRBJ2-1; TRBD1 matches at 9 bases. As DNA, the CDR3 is TGTGCCAGCAGTTATCCCCCCGGACAGGGGACGTGGGGCAATGAGCAGTTCTTC. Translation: CASSYPPGQGTWGNEQFF.